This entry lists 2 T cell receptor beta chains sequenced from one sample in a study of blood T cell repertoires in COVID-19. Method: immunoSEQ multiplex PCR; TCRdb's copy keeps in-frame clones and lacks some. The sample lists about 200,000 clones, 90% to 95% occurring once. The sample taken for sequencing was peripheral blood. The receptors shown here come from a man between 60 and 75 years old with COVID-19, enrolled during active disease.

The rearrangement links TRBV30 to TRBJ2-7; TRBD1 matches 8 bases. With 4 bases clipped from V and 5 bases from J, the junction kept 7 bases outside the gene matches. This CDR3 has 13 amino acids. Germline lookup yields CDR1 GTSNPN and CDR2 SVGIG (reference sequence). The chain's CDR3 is CAWKGRGPDEQYF. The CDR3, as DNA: TGTGCCTGGAAAGGCAGGGGGCCTGACGAGCAGTACTTC.

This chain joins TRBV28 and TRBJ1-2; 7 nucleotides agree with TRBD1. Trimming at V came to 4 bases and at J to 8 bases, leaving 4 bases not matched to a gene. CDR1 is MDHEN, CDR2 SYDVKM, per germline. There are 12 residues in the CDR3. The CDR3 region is CASSSRTGGYTF. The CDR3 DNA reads TGTGCCAGCAGTTCCCGGACAGGCGGCTACACCTTC.